This T cell receptor beta chain is from a study of blood T cell repertoires in COVID-19. Study summary: The study drew acute and convalescent COVID-19 samples from the United States, Italy and Spain. PBMCs, B-cell-depleted T cells, or T cells provided the cDNA or gDNA that made up the material.

Trimming removed 5 bases at V and 9 bases at J, with 20 bases between. Germline V gives CDR1 SEHNR, CDR2 FQNEAQ (reference sequence). The CDR3 is made up of 16 amino acids. How the authors handled the data: Reference gene primers were amplified, and this amplification served to estimate nucleated cell counts. Generated by immunoSEQ multiplex PCR, the TCRdb table keeps only in-frame clones and is missing some. The V and J calls and the clone size are those of that table, but D and trimming were determined from the DNA. The sample records 180,000 or so clones, roughly nine tenths being singletons. The sample comprised peripheral blood. The sequence derives from a man aged 18 to 30 with acute or convalescent COVID-19. V is TRBV7-9 and J is TRBJ1-6; D is perhaps TRBD1 (6 bases). CDR3 region: CASSPPGGPTGSPLHF. DNA of the CDR3: TGTGCCAGCAGCCCCCCTGGGGGCCCTACGGGTTCACCCCTCCACTTT. Together with reference TRBV7-9 and TRBJ1-6, the CDR3 gives the full variable domain: DTGVSQNPRHKITKRGQNVTFRCDPISEHNRLYWYRQTLGQGPEFLTYFQNEAQLEKSRLLSDRFSAERPKGSFSTLEIQRTEQGDSAMYLCASSPPGGPTGSPLHFGNGTRLTVT.